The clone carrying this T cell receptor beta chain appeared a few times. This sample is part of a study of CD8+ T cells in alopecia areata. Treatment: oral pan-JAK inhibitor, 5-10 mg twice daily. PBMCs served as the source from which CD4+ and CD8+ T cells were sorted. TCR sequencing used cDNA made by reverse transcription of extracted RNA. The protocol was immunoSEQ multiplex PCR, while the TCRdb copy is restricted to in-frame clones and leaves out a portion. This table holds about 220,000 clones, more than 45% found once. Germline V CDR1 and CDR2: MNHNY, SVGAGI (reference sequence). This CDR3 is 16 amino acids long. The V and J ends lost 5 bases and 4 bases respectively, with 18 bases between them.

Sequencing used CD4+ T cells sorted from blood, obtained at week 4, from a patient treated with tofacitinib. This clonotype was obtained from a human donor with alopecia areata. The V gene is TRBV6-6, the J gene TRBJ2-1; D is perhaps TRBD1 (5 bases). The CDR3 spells CASSTTQGASYNEQFF. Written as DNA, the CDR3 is TGTGCCAGCAGTACTACCCAGGGTGCTTCGTACAATGAGCAGTTCTTC.